Listed below are T cell receptor beta chains from one sample, sequenced in a study of blood T cell repertoires in COVID-19. This table comes from immunoSEQ multiplex PCR, and its TCRdb copy is limited to in-frame clones, with some not included. The sample holds 210,000 or so clones, 80% seen once. The sample comprised PBMCs or T cells enriched from blood (not recorded which). All receptors come from a man under 40 with acute COVID-19. The CDR3 runs from the conserved cysteine through the conserved F or W. Each record gives: J gene, V gene, clone size, D gene, CDR3 DNA, CDR3 protein. The D gene is left open where the match is weak. Only part of the rows carry a size: once, few, many, or a class if the clone is expanded.

>TRBJ1-1|TRBV3-1/TRBV3-2|NA|TRBD1
TGTGCCAGCAGCCAAGACAGGGGGCTTACTGAAGCTTTCTTT
CASSQDRGLTEAFF
>TRBJ1-6|TRBV28|NA|TRBD1
TGTGCCAGCAGGTCGGGACAGGGGAATAATTCACCCCTCCACTTT
CASRSGQGNNSPLHF
>TRBJ2-7|TRBV7-3|NA|TRBD1
TGTGCCAGCAGCTTGCAGGGGGCGGGCGAGCAGTACTTC
CASSLQGAGEQYF
>TRBJ2-1|TRBV4-1|NA|TRBD1
TGCGCCAGCAGCGACAGGGACGAGCAGTTCTTC
CASSDRDEQFF
>TRBJ1-1|TRBV5-1|NA|NA
TGCGCCAGCAGCCCCCTGACAGGAAACACTGAAGCTTTCTTT
CASSPLTGNTEAFF
>TRBJ1-1|TRBV10-2|few|TRBD1
TGCGCCAGCAAACGGGCAACGGACAGGATTAACACTGAAGCTTTCTTT
CASKRATDRINTEAFF
>TRBJ2-3|TRBV6-4|few|NA
TGTGCCAGCAGCCCAACGGGGGATACGCAGTATTTT
CASSPTGDTQYF
>TRBJ1-5|TRBV2|NA|NA
TGTGCCAGCAGTGAGCAAGGGGTGAGCAATCAGCCCCAGCATTTT
CASSEQGVSNQPQHF
>TRBJ1-1|TRBV4-2|NA|NA
TGTGCCAGCAGCCCCCTACAGGAACGCACTGAAGCTTTCTTT
CASSPLQERTEAFF
>TRBJ2-7|TRBV4-2|NA|TRBD2
TGTGCCAGCAGCCAAGTTGGCCTAGCGGGGGGAATGACCTACGAGCAGTACTTC
CASSQVGLAGGMTYEQYF
>TRBJ1-5|TRBV30|NA|TRBD1
TGTGCCTGGGGGGCCGGGACAGGGTACAATCAGCCCCAGCATTTT
CAWGAGTGYNQPQHF
>TRBJ2-3|TRBV9|NA|NA
TGTGCCAGCAGCGTAGACTCCACCCCTGCAGATACGCAGTATTTT
CASSVDSTPADTQYF
>TRBJ2-7|TRBV29-1|NA|NA
TGCAGCTCCTACGGGCAGACTAACGAGCAGTACTTC
CSSYGQTNEQYF
>TRBJ1-6|TRBV5-1|few|TRBD1
TGCGCCAGCAGCCTAGGACAGGGTAATTCACCCCTCCACTTT
CASSLGQGNSPLHF
>TRBJ2-5|TRBV14|NA|TRBD2
TGTGCCAGCAGCCAAGGGCTAGCGGAAGAGACCCAGTACTTC
CASSQGLAEETQYF
>TRBJ1-2|TRBV7-9|NA|NA
TGTGCCAGCAGCTCCCTTGAGAGCTACACCTTC
CASSSLESYTF
>TRBJ2-1|TRBV4-2|NA|TRBD2
TGTGCCAGCAGCGGTGCGGGGGGGAATAATAATGAGCAGTTCTTC
CASSGAGGNNNEQFF
>TRBJ1-1|TRBV11-2|NA|TRBD1
TGTGCCAGCAGGCACGACAGGGGGCTCATGAACACTGAAGCTTTCTTT
CASRHDRGLMNTEAFF
>TRBJ2-2|TRBV2|NA|TRBD2
TGTGCCAGCAGTGTCCTGCGGGGGGGCGCCGGGGAGCTGTTTTTT
CASSVLRGGAGELFF
>TRBJ1-4|TRBV5-4|NA|TRBD1
TGTGCCAGCAGCCGGACAGGCGGTAATGAAAAACTGTTTTTT
CASSRTGGNEKLFF
>TRBJ2-5|TRBV19|NA|TRBD1
TGTGCCAGTAGTATAGGGCCAGGGGGCCAAGAGACCCAGTACTTC
CASSIGPGGQETQYF
>TRBJ2-1|TRBV29-1|NA|TRBD2
TGCAGCGTTGCGGCGGGGGGGTGGAATGAGCAGTTCTTC
CSVAAGGWNEQFF
>TRBJ1-1|TRBV10-3|few|NA
TGTGCCATCAGTGATAAGAGATCGAACACTGAAGCTTTCTTT
CAISDKRSNTEAFF
>TRBJ2-2|TRBV7-3|NA|TRBD1
TGTGCCAGCAGCCCGACAGGGACCACCGGGGAGCTGTTTTTT
CASSPTGTTGELFF
>TRBJ1-4|TRBV5-1|NA|NA
TGCGCCAGCAGCCTGATTGGGGACTTGCGTGAAAAACTGTTTTTT
CASSLIGDLREKLFF
>TRBJ1-5|TRBV6-5|NA|TRBD1
TGTGCCAGCAGTCAGGGACAGGGTGGATTTCAGCCCCAGCATTTT
CASSQGQGGFQPQHF
>TRBJ1-1|TRBV5-1|NA|NA
TGCGCCAGCAGCTTGGCATTCCACGGACCGGACAGTAACACTGAAGCTTTCTTT
CASSLAFHGPDSNTEAFF
>TRBJ2-7|TRBV9|NA|TRBD2
TGTGCCAGCAGCCAAACTAGCGGGGGAACCTACGAGCAGTACTTC
CASSQTSGGTYEQYF
>TRBJ1-2|TRBV28|NA|TRBD1
TGTGCCAGCAGCCTAAGCGGGACAGGGGGCTATGGCTACACCTTC
CASSLSGTGGYGYTF
>TRBJ2-1|TRBV19|NA|TRBD2
TGTGCCAGTGACTCCGACGCGGGGGGAAGGGAGCAGTTCTTC
CASDSDAGGREQFF
>TRBJ1-5|TRBV30|NA|TRBD1
TGTGCCTGGACGTACGACCTTAGGACAGGGGGCGATCAGCCCCAGCATTTT
CAWTYDLRTGGDQPQHF
>TRBJ2-1|TRBV6-6|NA|NA
TGTGCCAGCAGCCGACTCCGGAGCCAGGGGATGATGTTGAATGAGCAGTTCTTC
CASSRLRSQGMMLNEQFF
>TRBJ2-1|TRBV5-1|NA|NA
TGCGCCAGCAGCTTGTGGAGTCCGGAAAACAATGAGCAGTTCTTC
CASSLWSPENNEQFF
>TRBJ1-3|TRBV7-9|NA|NA
TGTGCCAGCAGCTTAGGGGGCTCGCCCTCTGGAAACACCATATATTTT
CASSLGGSPSGNTIYF
>TRBJ1-6|TRBV2|NA|TRBD1
TGTGCCAGCAGATTGACAGGGGAAGTTTCACCCCTCCACTTT
CASRLTGEVSPLHF
>TRBJ1-5|TRBV7-2|NA|NA
TGTGCCAGCAGCACACGGGCGGGGAGGAGCAATCAGCCCCAGCATTTT
CASSTRAGRSNQPQHF
>TRBJ1-1|TRBV5-1|once|NA
TGCGCCAGTGCGGAGGGAGTGAACACTGAAGCTTTCTTT
CASAEGVNTEAFF
>TRBJ1-1|TRBV28|NA|NA
TGTGCCAGCAGGCCCGGGACAATCACTGAAGCTTTCTTT
CASRPGTITEAFF
>TRBJ2-3|TRBV27|few|TRBD2
TGTGCCAGCAGCAACGGGGGGGTGATCGATACGCAGTATTTT
CASSNGGVIDTQYF
>TRBJ2-5|TRBV28|many|TRBD2
TGTGCCAGCAGTTTGGCTAGCGGGGGACCAGAGACCCAGTACTTC
CASSLASGGPETQYF
>TRBJ2-2|TRBV7-3|NA|NA
TGTGCCAGCAGCACCGGGTCAGCTGGCGGGGAGCTGTTTTTT
CASSTGSAGGELFF
>TRBJ2-7|TRBV10-3|NA|TRBD2
TGTGCCATCAGTGAGTCAGTTAGCGGGGGTCACGAGCAGTACTTC
CAISESVSGGHEQYF
>TRBJ1-6|TRBV10-3|once|TRBD1
TGTGCCATCAGTGTGACGACAGGGAGATATAATTCACCCCTCCACTTT
CAISVTTGRYNSPLHF
>TRBJ1-5|TRBV14|NA|NA
TGTGCCAGCAGCCAATCGGGGGTCCAGCCCCAGCATTTT
CASSQSGVQPQHF
>TRBJ2-2|TRBV6-5|NA|NA
TGTGCCAGCAGTTACGGGGGGACCGGGGAGCTGTTTTTT
CASSYGGTGELFF